These 7 T cell receptor beta chains were all obtained from the same sample, sequenced in a study of control samples from healthy donors and cancer patients. Assay: immunoSEQ multiplex PCR; the TCRdb copy retains only in-frame clones and omits some. The profile covers 80,000 to 100,000 clones, with over 85% appearing a single time and around 3% taken by the ten largest. Sequenced material: blood. The source is a human donor in good health. The donor label of this sample is uncertain.

This CDR3 is CASSLGPQNYGYTF. CDR3 nucleotides: TGTGCCAGCTCTTTAGGACCCCAGAACTATGGCTACACCTTC. The chain has TRBV2 and TRBJ1-2; no reliable D call. Germline V CDR1 and CDR2: SNHLY, FYNNEI. This CDR3 has 14 residues. V lost 8 bases, J lost 2 bases, and 15 bases lay in between. The variable domain in full, with the rest retrieved from reference TRBV2 and TRBJ1-2, is EPEVTQTPSHQVTQMGQEVILRCVPISNHLYFYWYRQILGQKVEFLVSFYNNEISEKSEIFDDQFSVERPDGSNFTLKIRSTKLEDSAMYFCASSLGPQNYGYTFGSGTRLTVV.

The J gene is TRBJ1-1, the V gene TRBV13; D ambiguous. The CDR3 extends over 15 amino acids. V lost 7 bases and J 0 bases, leaving 15 bases between the germline ends. The germline V gene has CDR1 PRHDT and CDR2 FYEKMQ (reference sequence). In nucleotides, the CDR3 is TGTGCCAGCACGGCGGGGTTGCTGGTGAACACTGAAGCTTTCTTT. Its translation is CASTAGLLVNTEAFF.

The rearrangement uses TRBV4-3 and TRBJ1-6; D uncertain. The CDR3 extends over 15 amino acids. Trimming took 2 bases from V and 1 from J, leaving 6 bases between them. CDR1 LGHNA and CDR2 YSLEER come from the germline V gene. The CDR3 DNA is TGCGCCAGCAGCCAACAGACGTCCTATAATTCACCCCTCCACTTT. Translated, it gives CASSQQTSYNSPLHF.

This sequence joins TRBV6-5 and TRBJ2-5; possibly TRBD2 for D (5 bases). CDR3 length: 14 residues. Trimming took off 6 bases at V and 7 bases at J, with 18 bases between the two ends. The germline V gene encodes CDR1 MNHEY and CDR2 SVGAGI. CDR3 coding DNA: TGTGCCAGCAGGCAAACAGAGGGCTCAGGGACCCAGTACTTC. Its protein is CASRQTEGSGTQYF.

V usage is TRBV6-5 and J usage is TRBJ1-2; 7 positions match TRBD1. J lost 0 bases, V lost 6 bases, and 7 bases had no gene match. Per the germline V gene, CDR1 is MNHEY and CDR2 is SVGAGI. The CDR3 runs 15 residues. The CDR3 sequence: CASSPTGNSNYGYTF. CDR3 in DNA: TGTGCCAGCAGCCCGACAGGGAACTCTAACTATGGCTACACCTTC.

The rearrangement joins TRBV6-1 to TRBJ1-2; D call uncertain. The CDR3 is 17 amino acids. Germline V gene lookup returns CDR1 MNHNS and CDR2 SASEGT. Trimming cost V 1 base and J 4 bases, with 19 bases left between them. In DNA, the CDR3 is TGTGCCAGCAGTGAAGAAGGGCGAGGTAGAGGCGGCTATGGCTACACCTTC. Translated, it gives CASSEEGRGRGGYGYTF.

V usage is TRBV6-1 and J usage is TRBJ2-3; 8 nucleotides align to TRBD2. Germline V gene sequence: CDR1 MNHNS, CDR2 SASEGT. The CDR3 loop spans 16 amino acids. V lost 4 bases and J lost 3; bases outside the gene matches: 9. The CDR3 region is CASSVLLGLDTDTQYF. CDR3 coding DNA: TGTGCCAGCAGTGTGCTATTGGGACTAGATACAGATACGCAGTATTTT.